This T cell receptor beta chain came from a study of tumor-infiltrating lymphocytes in primary liver carcinoma. This clonotype showed up many times. V was trimmed by 7 bases and J by 7 bases, leaving 23 bases between them. Looked up from germline, CDR1 is MDHEN and CDR2 is SYDVKM. This CDR3 is built from 16 residues. Making TCR beta cDNA involved around 510 ng total RNA and a constant-region primer. Libraries covering TCR beta were generated through three nested multiplex PCR rounds (using a slightly modified ARM-PCR). TRBV1-TRBV30 forward primers paired with a C-beta reverse primer were used in the first two PCR rounds, which ran about 11 cycles each. Via MiXCR, TCRdb re-called the multiplex PCR reads, giving one row per CDR3 protein. Among tens of thousands of distinct CDR3 sequences listed, more than 70% were seen once. Co-extraction of both nucleic acids (RNA and DNA) used about 19-33 mg of unsorted bulk tissue. The patients presented with primary liver carcinoma, which was managed through surgical resection.

The sequence derives from a man aged 35-49 years with primary liver carcinoma and hepatitis B virus infection. The material sequenced was tumor-adjacent normal liver tissue. The chain combines TRBV28 with TRBJ1-3; maybe TRBD1 (5 bases). This chain's CDR3 is CASIPSGGPGGNTIYF. The CDR3, as DNA: TGTGCCAGCATCCCCTCGGGGGGACCCGGCGGCAACACCATATATTTT.